The 24 T cell receptor beta chains given below trace back to one sample, sequenced in a study of blood T cell repertoires in COVID-19. The repertoire was sequenced with immunoSEQ multiplex PCR; TCRdb's copy has only in-frame clones and lacks some. The data contain roughly 270,000 clones, 70% to 90% of them singletons. The sample comprised peripheral blood. The receptors were sampled from a man aged 50 to 59 with active or convalescent COVID-19.

The rearrangement uses TRBV30 and TRBJ1-2, with D possibly matching TRBD1 (5 bases). The CDR3 runs 13 residues. The germline CDR1 and CDR2 sequences are GTSNPN and SVGIG (reference sequence). Deletions cut 1 base from V and 8 bases from J, with 14 bases between. The CDR3 spells CAWSGGVRGGYTF. The CDR3 DNA reads TGTGCCTGGAGTGGGGGGGTCCGGGGCGGCTACACCTTC.

This clone has a single count. This chain links TRBV5-1 with TRBJ2-7; 10 bases match TRBD2. The germline gives CDR1 SGHRS, CDR2 YFSETQ. This CDR3 is built from 15 residues. Trimming removed 8 bases from V and 2 bases from J; junction bases left unmatched: 10. The CDR3 sequence is CASKVSGTSAYEQYF. The CDR3 region has the DNA TGCGCCAGTAAGGTTTCCGGGACTAGCGCCTACGAGCAGTACTTC.

The chain joins TRBV28 to TRBJ1-1; D is ambiguous. The V and J ends lost 7 bases and 3 bases respectively, with 12 bases between them. CDR3 length: 13 amino acids. Germline values: CDR1 MDHEN, CDR2 SYDVKM. This chain's CDR3 is CASTSLEDTEAFF. CDR3 sequence (DNA): TGTGCCAGCACCTCCCTGGAGGACACTGAAGCTTTCTTT.

This chain links TRBV4-1 with TRBJ1-6; a possible D gene is TRBD1 (5 bases). The CDR3 totals 17 residues. V gave up 1 base and J gave up 2 bases, with 12 bases separating them. Looked up from germline, CDR1 is MGHRA and CDR2 is YSYEKL. CDR3 sequence: CASSQGRGIPYNSPLHF. DNA for the CDR3: TGCGCCAGCAGCCAAGGGCGGGGGATCCCCTATAATTCACCCCTCCACTTT.

The chain uses TRBV11-3 and TRBJ2-3, with D uncertain. V was clipped by 3 bases and J by 3 bases, with 7 bases between them. This CDR3 has 13 residues. Germline CDR1 is SGHNT and CDR2 is YENEEA. This CDR3 is CASSFITTDTQYF. The DNA for the CDR3 is TGTGCCAGCAGCTTTATCACAACAGATACGCAGTATTTT.

This clone was found a few times. V and J are TRBV5-1 and TRBJ1-5, with D maybe TRBD1 (6 bases). Trimming took 0 bases from V and 0 from J, leaving 10 bases between them. Germline V gives CDR1 SGHRS, CDR2 YFSETQ. There are 16 residues in the CDR3. CDR3 sequence: CASSLDGTLSNQPQHF. For the CDR3, the DNA is TGCGCCAGCAGCTTGGATGGGACACTTAGCAATCAGCCCCAGCATTTT.

Comments on this clone: Within the sample, other DNA sequences also encode this same CDR3. The rearrangement links TRBV12-3 or TRBV12-4 to TRBJ2-7; D may be TRBD2 (7 bases). Trimming cost V 0 bases and J 6 bases, with 9 bases left between them. This CDR3 is 13 amino acids long. The CDR3 reads CASSLAGGGEQYF. The CDR3 coding sequence is TGTGCCAGCAGTTTAGCGGGAGGGGGCGAGCAGTACTTC.

The rearrangement joins TRBV7-8 to TRBJ1-3, with TRBD1 matching over 7 bases. Germline V gene data show CDR1 as SGHVS and CDR2 as FQNEAQ. This CDR3 region has 15 residues. After removal of 4 bases from V and 0 bases from J, the junction contained 3 bases not matched to a gene. The DNA of the CDR3 is TGTGCCAGCAGCTCCGACAGGGTCTCTGGAAACACCATATATTTT. Amino acids: CASSSDRVSGNTIYF.

The chain joins TRBV7-9 to TRBJ2-1, with D perhaps TRBD1 (7 bases). Deletions cut 0 bases from V and 5 bases from J, with 17 bases between. The germline V gene encodes CDR1 SEHNR and CDR2 FQNEAQ (reference sequence). The CDR3 sequence is 17 residues long. The CDR3 coding sequence is TGTGCCAGCAGCTTAGCGGGGGGACCGACAGGGAACAATGAGCAGTTCTTC. It is translated as CASSLAGGPTGNNEQFF.

This clone was seen a handful of times. This sequence joins TRBV5-6 and TRBJ1-6; D unclear. Trimming took off 2 bases at V and 10 bases at J, with 10 bases between the two ends. This CDR3 spans 13 amino acids. Per germline, CDR1 SGHDT and CDR2 YYEEEE. CDR3 in amino acids: CASSFRGSSPLHF. The CDR3 DNA reads TGTGCCAGCAGCTTTCGGGGTTCGTCACCCCTCCACTTT. The full variable domain, completed using reference TRBV5-6 and TRBJ1-6, is DAGVTQSPTHLIKTRGQQVTLRCSPKSGHDTVSWYQQALGQGPQFIFQYYEEEERQRGNFPDRFSGHQFPNYSSELNVNALLLGDSALYLCASSFRGSSPLHFGNGTRLTVT.

This clone was picked up a small number of times. The chain combines TRBV28 with TRBJ1-2; no definite D call. V was pared by 6 bases and J by 4 bases, with 12 bases between. Germline CDR1 is MDHEN and CDR2 is SYDVKM. This CDR3 spans 13 amino acids. The DNA of the CDR3 is TGTGCCAGCAGGCCCAGTGGAGGCTATGGCTACACCTTC. Translating gives CASRPSGGYGYTF.

The chain employs TRBV6-2 or TRBV6-3 and TRBJ2-1; 7 nucleotides align to TRBD1. The V and J ends lost 0 bases and 6 bases, in that order; junction bases with no gene match: 2. Germline values: CDR1 MNHEY, CDR2 SVGEGT. CDR3 length: 14 residues. The CDR3 region has the DNA TGTGCCAGCAGTTACTCCGGGGACAGCAATGAGCAGTTCTTC. Translation gives CASSYSGDSNEQFF.

The chain couples TRBV7-9 to TRBJ1-1; D gene unclear. Between the trimmed V and J ends, which lost 4 bases and 1 base, there was a span of 10 bases. CDR3 size: 14 residues. CDR1 and CDR2 from the germline V gene are SEHNR and FQNEAQ (reference sequence). This CDR3 reads CASSYSEGNTEAFF. Written as DNA, the CDR3 is TGTGCCAGCAGCTACTCTGAGGGGAACACTGAAGCTTTCTTT. Based on the CDR3 plus reference TRBV7-9 and TRBJ1-1, the full variable domain is DTGVSQNPRHKITKRGQNVTFRCDPISEHNRLYWYRQTLGQGPEFLTYFQNEAQLEKSRLLSDRFSAERPKGSFSTLEIQRTEQGDSAMYLCASSYSEGNTEAFFGQGTRLTVV.

The rearrangement joins TRBV4-1 to TRBJ2-2, with D perhaps TRBD2 (5 bases). This CDR3 comprises 17 residues. V was trimmed by 4 bases and J by 3 bases, leaving 18 bases between them. CDR1 is MGHRA and CDR2 is YSYEKL in the germline V gene. This CDR3 reads CASSLRTDQPHTGELFF. The CDR3, as DNA: TGCGCCAGCAGCCTGAGGACTGACCAGCCGCACACCGGGGAGCTGTTTTTT.

The V and J genes are TRBV25-1 and TRBJ2-1; 8 nucleotides align to TRBD2. V shed 5 bases and J 7 bases; nucleotides not matched to a gene: 7. Per germline, CDR1 MGHDK and CDR2 SYGVNS. The CDR3 sequence is 14 residues long. The CDR3 spells CASSSPRGGNEQFF. DNA for the CDR3: TGTGCCAGCAGTTCCCCCCGGGGGGGGAATGAGCAGTTCTTC.

This clone was counted only a few times. This chain links TRBV7-3 with TRBJ2-1; possible D gene TRBD1, 7 bases. The ends were cut back, 1 base at V and 8 bases at J, with 18 bases in the middle. Germline CDR1 and CDR2: SGHTA and FQGTGA. The CDR3 covers 16 residues. CDR3 region: CASSLNRRGVSDEQFF. The CDR3 DNA follows: TGTGCCAGCAGCTTAAATCGCAGGGGGGTTTCGGATGAGCAGTTCTTC. The full variable domain, its missing parts supplied by reference TRBV7-3 and TRBJ2-1, is GAGVSQTPSNKVTEKGKYVELRCDPISGHTALYWYRQSLGQGPEFLIYFQGTGAADDSGLPNDRFFAVRPEGSVSTLKIQRTERGDSAVYLCASSLNRRGVSDEQFFGPGTRLTVL.

This clone has more than one count but fewer than ten. This sequence joins TRBV2 and TRBJ1-4; D is perhaps TRBD1 (5 bases). CDR3 length: 13 residues. Germline lookup yields CDR1 SNHLY and CDR2 FYNNEI. V was clipped by 3 bases and J by 11 bases, with 13 bases between them. The CDR3 protein is CASSESQGLKLFF. The CDR3 nucleotides are TGTGCCAGCAGTGAGTCGCAGGGCCTCAAACTGTTTTTT.

The chain couples TRBV7-2 to TRBJ2-1, with TRBD2 as a possible D gene (5 bases). Germline values: CDR1 SGHTA, CDR2 FQGNSA. This CDR3 region has 15 residues. Trimming removed 0 bases at V and 4 bases at J, with 10 bases between. Here the CDR3 DNA reads TGTGCCAGCAGCTTAGCCCGGGGAAGTTACAATGAGCAGTTCTTC. Its protein is CASSLARGSYNEQFF.

This clone was recorded a few times. J is TRBJ2-7 and V is TRBV6-5, with D possibly being TRBD2 (5 bases). The V gene lost 6 bases and the J gene lost 3 bases, with 6 bases spanning the gap. CDR1 and CDR2 (germline): MNHEY, SVGAGI. The CDR3 covers 11 residues. For the CDR3, the DNA is TGTGCCAGCAGCCGGGGCTACGAGCAGTACTTC. This translates into CASSRGYEQYF.

The CDR3 bases are TGTGCCAGCAGCCAAGAGGTAACTAGCATTTACAATGAGCAGTTCTTC. It is translated as CASSQEVTSIYNEQFF. The genes are TRBV14 and TRBJ2-1; D might be TRBD2 (6 bases). The CDR3 has 16 residues. The V and J ends lost 0 bases and 4 bases respectively, with 13 bases between them. Germline assignment: CDR1 SGHDN and CDR2 FVKESK. Full variable domain (remainder filled in from reference TRBV14 and TRBJ2-1): EAGVTQFPSHSVIEKGQTVTLRCDPISGHDNLYWYRRVMGKEIKFLLHFVKESKQDESGMPNNRFLAERTGGTYSTLKVQPAELEDSGVYFCASSQEVTSIYNEQFFGPGTRLTVL.

The rearrangement links TRBV24-1 to TRBJ1-2; no definite D call. Germline CDR1 and CDR2: KGHDR and SFDVKD. The CDR3 sequence is 13 residues long. Trimming stripped 4 bases from V and 3 bases from J, with 8 bases between. CDR3 in DNA: TGTGCCACCAGTGAGGGCAGCCACTATGGCTACACCTTC. This translates into CATSEGSHYGYTF.

V usage is TRBV2 and J usage is TRBJ2-7; perhaps TRBD2 as D (7 bases). The CDR3 spans 12 residues. Germline V gene sequence: CDR1 SNHLY, CDR2 FYNNEI. V was clipped by 6 bases and J by 3 bases, with 9 bases between them. The CDR3 bases are TGTGCCAGCAGGGGAGGGGGCTACGAGCAGTACTTC. It codes for CASRGGGYEQYF.

V gene TRBV19 combines with J gene TRBJ2-1, with 10 bases that match TRBD1. Germline trimming cut 5 bases from V and 5 bases from J; bases unmatched to any gene: 6. The CDR3 spans 15 residues. Germline V gene lookup returns CDR1 LNHDA and CDR2 SQIVND (reference sequence). The chain's CDR3 is CASSLTGGDHNEQFF. CDR3 sequence (DNA): TGTGCCAGTAGTCTGACAGGGGGCGACCACAATGAGCAGTTCTTC.

The chain couples TRBV18 to TRBJ1-6; D call uncertain. Germline lookup yields CDR1 KGHSH and CDR2 LQKENI. V was pared by 2 bases and J by 0 bases, with 8 bases between. This CDR3 spans 16 amino acids. The CDR3 DNA follows: TGTGCCAGCTCACCAGTGGGAGACTCCTATAATTCACCCCTCCACTTT. It specifies CASSPVGDSYNSPLHF. The whole variable domain, filled in from reference TRBV18 and TRBJ1-6, reads NAGVMQNPRHLVRRRGQEARLRCSPMKGHSHVYWYRQLPEEGLKFMVYLQKENIIDESGMPKERFSAEFPKEGPSILRIQQVVRGDSAAYFCASSPVGDSYNSPLHFGNGTRLTVT.